This T cell receptor (beta chain) was retrieved from a study of long-term antiretroviral therapy in people with HIV. An immunoSEQ assay, version v3.0, was performed at survey level. Sequencing used immunoSEQ multiplex PCR; TCRdb keeps in-frame clones, though not all of them. The sample contains over 35,000 clones, roughly 80% of which appear only once. Only a few counts were recorded for this clone. Antigen specificity is unknown. Study outcomes and limitations: Although diversity increased after ART, it remained lower than in transplant donor controls. The clones with expansion before ART were dominant in the repertoire at all time points.

The V gene end was trimmed by 6 bases and the J gene end by 5 bases; junction bases not matched to a gene: 8. Germline V gene sequence: CDR1 KGHSH, CDR2 LQKENI. The CDR3 has 16 residues. The chain employs TRBV18 and TRBJ1-5, with 12 bases lining up with TRBD1. The starting material was unsorted PBMCs, obtained 3.4 years after starting antiretroviral therapy. The receptor was derived from a man aged 25 to 40 with HIV. The CDR3 protein is CASSPGQGAMDQPQHF. For the CDR3, the DNA is TGTGCCAGCTCGCCGGGACAGGGGGCTATGGATCAGCCCCAGCATTTT.